The 13 T cell receptor beta chains presented below share a single source sample, sequenced in a study of a mutant IDH1 vaccine in newly diagnosed glioma. Using immunoSEQ multiplex PCR, the repertoire was profiled, and TCRdb retains in-frame clones only, with some absent. The table lists around 99,000 clones, roughly 77% of them singletons, with around 7.5% in the top ten. Time point of the sample: baseline, week 1 (first vaccination visit). The treatment was: pre-vaccination baseline after standard-of-care therapy. This material consisted of PBMCs, taken from a glioma patient treated with radiotherapy, temozolomide or both. Source of these receptors: a man aged 35-49 years with glioma.

This clone occurred a few times. This chain connects TRBV7-9 to TRBJ2-7; 9 bases match TRBD2. CDR1 SEHNR and CDR2 FQNEAQ come from the germline V gene (reference sequence). J lost 7 bases, V lost 6 bases, and 7 bases had no gene match. CDR3 length: 13 amino acids. The CDR3 nucleotides are TGTGCCAGCAGGCTAGCGGGAAAAAGGGAGCAGTACTTC. Its protein is CASRLAGKREQYF.

The table lists this clone with a count of one. The V and J genes are TRBV7-2 and TRBJ2-7, with D hard to call. The V end was cut by 1 base, the J end by 3 bases, with 16 bases between. There are 16 residues in the CDR3. The germline CDR1 and CDR2 sequences are SGHTA and FQGNSA. CDR3 loop: CASSLGEWSTNYEQYF. The CDR3 DNA follows: TGTGCCAGCAGCTTAGGAGAATGGTCTACGAACTACGAGCAGTACTTC.

The chain joins TRBV19 to TRBJ1-2; possible D gene TRBD1, 6 bases. The germline V gene encodes CDR1 LNHDA and CDR2 SQIVND (reference sequence). With 9 bases removed from V and 2 bases from J, the gap between germline ends came to 16 bases. The CDR3 has 14 amino acids. As DNA, the CDR3 is TGTGCCAGCAACCCGTCACAGGGAAACTATGGCTACACCTTC. Protein product: CASNPSQGNYGYTF.

The table lists this clone with a count of one. The chain recombines TRBV18 with TRBJ1-1; D may be TRBD1 (5 bases). This CDR3 has 15 amino acids. CDR1 KGHSH and CDR2 LQKENI come from the germline V gene. With 3 bases removed from V and 1 base from J, the gap between germline ends came to 12 bases. This CDR3 is CASSPQKGRNTEAFF. CDR3 nucleotides: TGTGCCAGCTCACCCCAAAAGGGACGGAACACTGAAGCTTTCTTT.

The genes are TRBV27 and TRBJ2-5; D is undetermined. This CDR3 has 11 residues. Germline CDR1 and CDR2: MNHEY and SMNVEV (reference sequence). The ends were cut back, 8 bases at V and 3 bases at J, with 7 bases in the middle. CDR3 sequence: CASSPKETQYF. CDR3 DNA: TGTGCCAGCTCCCCCAAAGAGACCCAGTACTTC.

The gene calls are TRBV18 and TRBJ2-7; 12 bases are a match to TRBD1. Per germline, CDR1 KGHSH and CDR2 LQKENI. The ends lost 6 bases at V and 5 bases at J; junction bases unmatched: 5. The CDR3 has 14 residues. CDR3 sequence: CASSLGQGANEQYF. The CDR3 DNA is TGTGCCAGCTCCTTGGGACAGGGGGCTAACGAGCAGTACTTC.

In DNA form, the CDR3 reads TGTGCCAACATCTCTTCAGGGTATGGCTACACCTTC. It yields the protein CANISSGYGYTF. The chain has TRBV6-4 and TRBJ1-2, with D perhaps matching TRBD1 (5 bases). Deletions cut 10 bases from V and 5 bases from J, with 14 bases between. CDR1 and CDR2 from the germline V gene are MRHNA and SNTAGT. This CDR3 has 12 residues.

This chain links TRBV12-5 with TRBJ1-2; 7 bases are a match to TRBD1. From germline, CDR1 is LGHNT and CDR2 FRNRAP. CDR3 length: 15 residues. Germline trimming cut 4 bases from V and 8 bases from J; bases unmatched to any gene: 13. The DNA for the CDR3 is TGTGCTAGTGGTTCCTTATTACAGGGGTTGGGCGGCTACACCTTC. It yields the protein CASGSLLQGLGGYTF.

The gene calls are TRBV5-5 and TRBJ2-3, with TRBD1 as a possible D gene (6 bases). CDR1 and CDR2 from the germline V gene are SGHKS and YYEKEE (reference sequence). CDR3 length: 14 amino acids. V was shortened by 4 bases and J by 1 base, with 10 bases between the two germline ends. In DNA, the CDR3 is TGTGCCAGCAGCGTGGGACACGGCACAGATACGCAGTATTTT. Translated: CASSVGHGTDTQYF.

The chain joins TRBV6-4 to TRBJ1-4, with TRBD1 as a possible D gene (5 bases). There are 16 residues in the CDR3. Trimming left V 2 bases short and J 8 bases short, with 18 bases between. The germline V gene has CDR1 MRHNA and CDR2 SNTAGT. CDR3 nucleotide sequence: TGTGCCAGCAGTGACGGCCCGGGCAGGGCCACGGAAAAACTGTTTTTT. As protein: CASSDGPGRATEKLFF.

This clone was recorded a few times. This rearrangement joins TRBV28 to TRBJ1-2; the D is unclear. The CDR3 runs 14 residues. The V end was cut by 6 bases, the J end by 2 bases, with 13 bases between. Germline CDR1 reads MDHEN; CDR2 reads SYDVKM. CDR3 sequence (DNA): TGTGCCAGCAGCCTGGGCCAAAGAAACTATGGCTACACCTTC. It encodes CASSLGQRNYGYTF.

This rearrangement joins TRBV5-1 to TRBJ2-7, with D perhaps being TRBD1 or TRBD2 (5 bases each). The V end lost 1 base, the J end lost 6 bases, and 8 bases lay between the germline ends. CDR1 and CDR2 from the germline V gene are SGHRS and YFSETQ. CDR3 length: 12 amino acids. The chain's CDR3 is CASSLMGVEQYF. CDR3 coding DNA: TGCGCCAGCAGCTTGATGGGGGTCGAGCAGTACTTC.

J is TRBJ2-7 and V is TRBV30; TRBD2 matches 9 bases. Germline CDR1 GTSNPN, CDR2 SVGIG (reference sequence). V dropped 0 bases and J dropped 5; count of bases not matched to a gene: 14. The CDR3 covers 17 residues. The CDR3 reads CAWSVPHRAGGGHEQYF. CDR3 bases: TGTGCCTGGAGTGTCCCCCACCGGGCGGGGGGGGGCCACGAGCAGTACTTC.